This TCR beta chain derives from a study of T cell repertoires in cytomegalovirus infection. The wider study: The public TCR beta signatures pointed to both CMV infection and matching HLA type. Study-wide findings and caveats: Cumulative frequency of public TCR beta families picked out carriers of CMV plus the relevant HLA. Ex vivo, HLA-C-restricted CMV-specific TCR beta clonotypes prevailed over the rest of the response.

Germline-derived CDR1 and CDR2 are MNHEY and SVGAGI. V lost 0 bases and J lost 6, with 12 bases in between. The CDR3 spans 16 residues. From the reads, TCRdb called clonotypes with MiXCR, one entry per CDR3 protein. Here the sample spans 200,000 or so distinct CDR3 sequences, roughly 27% being singletons. About this clonotype: Its target is unknown.

The sequence was collected from a human donor in good health (CMV status not recorded). Some clones in this sample may be carry-over from other donors' samples. The chain employs TRBV6-5 and TRBJ1-6; a possible D gene is TRBD1 (5 bases). Source material: PBMCs. The CDR3 DNA follows: TGTGCCAGCAGTTACTCGACCAGGGCTGGTAATTCACCCCTCCACTTT. Translated: CASSYSTRAGNSPLHF.